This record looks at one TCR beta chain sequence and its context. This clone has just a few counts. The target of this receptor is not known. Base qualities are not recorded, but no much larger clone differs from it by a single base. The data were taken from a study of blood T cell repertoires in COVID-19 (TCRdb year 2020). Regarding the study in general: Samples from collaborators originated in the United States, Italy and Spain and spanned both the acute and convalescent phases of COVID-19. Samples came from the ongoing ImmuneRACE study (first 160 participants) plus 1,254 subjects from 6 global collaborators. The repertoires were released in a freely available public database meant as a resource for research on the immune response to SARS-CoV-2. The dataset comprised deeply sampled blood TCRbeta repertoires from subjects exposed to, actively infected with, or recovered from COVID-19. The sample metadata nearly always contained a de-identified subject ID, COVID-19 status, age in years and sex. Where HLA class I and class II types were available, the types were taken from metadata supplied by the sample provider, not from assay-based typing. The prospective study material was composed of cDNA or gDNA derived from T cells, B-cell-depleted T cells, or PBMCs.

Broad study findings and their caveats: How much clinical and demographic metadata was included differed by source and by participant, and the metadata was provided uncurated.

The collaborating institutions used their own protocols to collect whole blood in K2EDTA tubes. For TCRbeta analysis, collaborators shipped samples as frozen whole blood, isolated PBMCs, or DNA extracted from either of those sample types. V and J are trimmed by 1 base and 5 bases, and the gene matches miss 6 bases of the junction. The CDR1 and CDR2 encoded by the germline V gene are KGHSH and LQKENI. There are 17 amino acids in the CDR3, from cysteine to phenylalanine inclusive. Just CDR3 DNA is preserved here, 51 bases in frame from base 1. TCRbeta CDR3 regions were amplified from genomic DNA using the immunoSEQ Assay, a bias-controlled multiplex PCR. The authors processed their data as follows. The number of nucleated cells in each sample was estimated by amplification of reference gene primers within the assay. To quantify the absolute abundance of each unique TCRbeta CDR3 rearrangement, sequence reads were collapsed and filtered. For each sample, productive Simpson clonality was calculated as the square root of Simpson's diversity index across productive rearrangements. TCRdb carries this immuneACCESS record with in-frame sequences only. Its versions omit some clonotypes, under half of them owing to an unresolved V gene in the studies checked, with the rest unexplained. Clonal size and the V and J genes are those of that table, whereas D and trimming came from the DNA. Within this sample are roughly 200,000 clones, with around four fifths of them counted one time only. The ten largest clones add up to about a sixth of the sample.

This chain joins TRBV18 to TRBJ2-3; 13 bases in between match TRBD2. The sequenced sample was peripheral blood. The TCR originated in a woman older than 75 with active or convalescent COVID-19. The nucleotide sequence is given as TGTGCCAGCTCACCACTAGGACTAGCGGGAGTTGTAGATACGCAGTATTTT. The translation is CASSPLGLAGVVDTQYF.